This TCR beta chain was recorded in a study of T-cell memory formation after mild COVID-19. With 6 bases clipped from V and 5 bases from J, the junction kept 10 bases outside the gene matches. The CDR3 has 14 residues. TCRdb ran MiXCR on the 5' RACE reads and lists one entry per CDR3 protein. Among about 350,000 distinct CDR3 sequences listed, 12% to 15% were seen once. In this sample, this clonotype turned up a few times. The sequenced material came from PBMCs or a T cell subset sorted from them (not recorded which). The V call is TRBV12-3 or TRBV12-4, the J call TRBJ2-7; TRBD1 matches at 7 bases. The origin of this receptor is a man aged 18 to 35 who had mild COVID-19 (a few samples of this study predate the infection). Cell type and time point are not known. CDR3 sequence reads: CASRQEQGSNEQYF. CDR3 sequence (DNA): TGTGCCAGCAGGCAGGAACAGGGGTCCAACGAGCAGTACTTC.